These 3 T cell receptor beta chains came from one sample sequenced in a study of CD8 T cells in Susac syndrome. A quantity of about 0.5 to 1 ug RNA underwent reverse transcription using random hexamers. TCRdb itself ran the immunoSEQ multiplex PCR reads through MiXCR, one entry per CDR3 protein. The sample contains about 180,000 distinct CDR3 sequences, approximately 95% of which appear only once. The sequencing sample was made of CD8+ T cells from PBMCs. These receptors were taken from a human donor with multiple sclerosis.

The genes are TRBV28 and TRBJ2-7; TRBD2 matches 10 bases. The length of the CDR3 is 14 residues. V lost 5 bases and J lost 3; bases outside the gene matches: 4. Looked up from germline, CDR1 is MDHEN and CDR2 is SYDVKM. The CDR3 DNA follows: TGTGCCAGCAGTGGACTAGCGGATATCTACGAGCAGTACTTC. This translates into CASSGLADIYEQYF.

The chain recombines TRBV3-1 with TRBJ2-4; D gene ambiguous. Trimming removed 3 bases from V and 5 bases from J, with 14 bases in between. CDR1 LGHDT and CDR2 YNNKEL come from the germline V gene (reference sequence). The length of the CDR3 is 15 residues. CDR3 DNA: TGTGCCAGCAGCCATCCCCTAGATGGGGAAAACATTCAGTACTTC. Protein product: CASSHPLDGENIQYF.

The rearrangement joins TRBV29-1 to TRBJ2-7; D is perhaps TRBD1 or TRBD2 (6 bases each). Trimming took off 7 bases at V and 2 bases at J, with 15 bases between the two ends. Germline CDR1 SQVTM, CDR2 ANQGSEA. The CDR3 runs to 13 residues. In DNA, the CDR3 is TGCAGCGCTTGGGGGGCGTTAGCCTACGAGCAGTACTTC. Protein sequence: CSAWGALAYEQYF.